One T cell receptor beta chain is described in this entry. No antigen is known for it. This entry belongs to a study of OX40 agonist ivuxolimab in advanced cancers. Germline V gene lookup returns CDR1 PRHDT and CDR2 FYEKMQ (reference sequence). This CDR3 has 12 amino acids. Trimming took off 1 base at V and 12 bases at J, with 13 bases between the two ends. Study results and caveats: Undetermined was the antigen specificity of the expanded peripheral T cells.

Sequencing used immunoSEQ multiplex PCR; TCRdb keeps in-frame clones, though not all of them. The sample lists 98,000 or so clones, about 91% occurring once. This TCR was recovered from an adult with an advanced solid tumor such as melanoma, head and neck, liver or kidney cancer. This rearrangement joins TRBV13 to TRBJ2-7; a possible D gene is TRBD2 (5 bases). The material sequenced was CD4+ or CD8+ T cells sorted from blood, taken in a trial of the OX40 agonist ivuxolimab. CDR3 coding DNA: TGTGCCAGCAGCTTAGAGGCGGGCCCTCTGTACTTC. Translating gives CASSLEAGPLYF. The full variable domain, its missing parts supplied by reference TRBV13 and TRBJ2-7, is AAGVIQSPRHLIKEKRETATLKCYPIPRHDTVYWYQQGPGQDPQFLISFYEKMQSDKGSIPDRFSAQQFSDYHSELNMSSLELGDSALYFCASSLEAGPLYFGPGTRLTVT.